These T cell receptor beta chains were read from a single sample in a study of T cells after yellow fever vaccination. One entry per CDR3 protein results from TCRdb running MiXCR on the 5' RACE reads. The table lists 620,000 or so distinct CDR3 sequences, around 17% of them singletons. The input for sequencing was PBMCs, taken roughly 5 days after the first yellow fever vaccination. All receptors come from a man aged 18 to 35 who received the YFV17D yellow fever vaccine. CDR3s include the opening cysteine and the closing phenylalanine or tryptophan. The order of the fields is clone size, D gene, V gene, J gene, CDR3 DNA, CDR3 protein. A D gene is named only where the DNA matches it firmly. Part of the rows lack a size; the others show once, few, many or a class for expanded clones.

abundance: .
d_gene: TRBD1
v_gene: TRBV7-2
j_gene: TRBJ2-2
CDR3nt: TGTGCCAGCAGCCCGGACAGGCGGGCCGGGGAGCTGTTTTTT
CDR3aa: CASSPDRRAGELFF

abundance: many
d_gene: .
v_gene: TRBV7-3
j_gene: TRBJ2-3
CDR3nt: TGTGCCAGCAGCTTAGGTACTTCGGCAGATACGCAGTATTTT
CDR3aa: CASSLGTSADTQYF

abundance: .
d_gene: .
v_gene: TRBV7-9
j_gene: TRBJ2-5
CDR3nt: TGTGCCAGCAGCTTAGACTTCTCGGGTGAGACCCAGTACTTC
CDR3aa: CASSLDFSGETQYF

abundance: .
d_gene: TRBD1
v_gene: TRBV27
j_gene: TRBJ1-2
CDR3nt: TGTGCCACCAGTTTAATGGGGACAGCACCGAACTATGGCTACACCTTC
CDR3aa: CATSLMGTAPNYGYTF

abundance: .
d_gene: .
v_gene: TRBV5-1
j_gene: TRBJ2-1
CDR3nt: TGCGCCAGCAGCTTGGCCCAAGGGGGGTTCGATGAGCAGTTCTTC
CDR3aa: CASSLAQGGFDEQFF

abundance: .
d_gene: .
v_gene: TRBV10-1
j_gene: TRBJ2-5
CDR3nt: TGCGCCAGCAGTGCAAGTAGCCAAGAGACCCAGTACTTC
CDR3aa: CASSASSQETQYF

abundance: few
d_gene: .
v_gene: TRBV5-6
j_gene: TRBJ2-3
CDR3nt: TGTGCCAGCAGCCTGGGCCCCCTTGGTACGCAGTATTTT
CDR3aa: CASSLGPLGTQYF

abundance: few
d_gene: .
v_gene: TRBV4-1
j_gene: TRBJ1-5
CDR3nt: TGCGCCAGCAGCCAAGAGAGACAGTCGCGGGGGCGGCCCCAGCATTTT
CDR3aa: CASSQERQSRGRPQHF

abundance: .
d_gene: .
v_gene: TRBV6-5
j_gene: TRBJ1-1
CDR3nt: TGTGCCAGCAGTTACTCCGCGCCCACTGAAGCTTTCTTT
CDR3aa: CASSYSAPTEAFF

abundance: few
d_gene: .
v_gene: TRBV4-2
j_gene: TRBJ2-2
CDR3nt: TGTGCCAGCAGCCAGGACGCTCCCAACAGGAACACCGGGGAGCTGTTTTTT
CDR3aa: CASSQDAPNRNTGELFF

abundance: .
d_gene: .
v_gene: TRBV20-1
j_gene: TRBJ2-7
CDR3nt: TGCAGTGCTAGGTGGGCCTGGGCTCTAGACGAGCAGTACTTC
CDR3aa: CSARWAWALDEQYF

abundance: .
d_gene: .
v_gene: TRBV5-1
j_gene: TRBJ2-7
CDR3nt: TGCGCCAGCAGCCGTATTATGGGGACCGAGCAGTACTTC
CDR3aa: CASSRIMGTEQYF

abundance: few
d_gene: .
v_gene: TRBV9
j_gene: TRBJ2-1
CDR3nt: TGTGCCAGCAGCGTAGGAGGGGGGGCGGATGAGCAGTTCTTC
CDR3aa: CASSVGGGADEQFF

abundance: few
d_gene: .
v_gene: TRBV5-5
j_gene: TRBJ2-5
CDR3nt: TGTGCCAGCAGCGCCCTCCGACAGAGACAAGAGACCCAGTACTTC
CDR3aa: CASSALRQRQETQYF

abundance: .
d_gene: .
v_gene: TRBV4-2
j_gene: TRBJ2-3
CDR3nt: TGTGCCAGCAGCCAAGATTTAAGGTCTGATACGCAGTATTTT
CDR3aa: CASSQDLRSDTQYF

abundance: few
d_gene: .
v_gene: TRBV25-1
j_gene: TRBJ1-1
CDR3nt: TGTGCCAGCAGTACTCAATGGGGGAACACTGAAGCTTTCTTT
CDR3aa: CASSTQWGNTEAFF

abundance: .
d_gene: .
v_gene: TRBV6-1
j_gene: TRBJ2-1
CDR3nt: TGTGCCAGCAGTCCGTCCCGGTCCTACAATGAGCAGTTCTTC
CDR3aa: CASSPSRSYNEQFF

abundance: .
d_gene: .
v_gene: TRBV7-6
j_gene: TRBJ2-1
CDR3nt: TGTGCCAGCAGCTTGTCCGGGCCGAGGTACAATGAGCAGTTCTTC
CDR3aa: CASSLSGPRYNEQFF

abundance: few
d_gene: .
v_gene: TRBV9
j_gene: TRBJ2-5
CDR3nt: TGTGCCAGCAGCGTGGGACCGGATGAGACCCAGTACTTC
CDR3aa: CASSVGPDETQYF

abundance: .
d_gene: .
v_gene: TRBV4-2
j_gene: TRBJ1-2
CDR3nt: TGTGCCAGCAGTACACAGGGTCACACCGACTATGGCTACACCTTC
CDR3aa: CASSTQGHTDYGYTF

abundance: few
d_gene: TRBD1
v_gene: TRBV7-9
j_gene: TRBJ1-6
CDR3nt: TGTGCCAGCAGCCACAGACAGGGGCTAAATTCACCCCTCCACTTT
CDR3aa: CASSHRQGLNSPLHF

abundance: .
d_gene: TRBD2
v_gene: TRBV7-9
j_gene: TRBJ2-1
CDR3nt: TGTGCCAGCAGCTTAGTATGGGACTCTAGCGGGGGTAATGAGCAGTTCTTC
CDR3aa: CASSLVWDSSGGNEQFF

abundance: .
d_gene: .
v_gene: TRBV4-1
j_gene: TRBJ1-2
CDR3nt: TGCGCCAGCAGCCAAGGGATGACAGGCAACTATGGCTACACCTTC
CDR3aa: CASSQGMTGNYGYTF

abundance: .
d_gene: TRBD1
v_gene: TRBV18
j_gene: TRBJ1-5
CDR3nt: TGTGCCAGCTCACCACCGGGACAGGGAGGTGGTCAGCCCCAGCATTTT
CDR3aa: CASSPPGQGGGQPQHF

abundance: few
d_gene: .
v_gene: TRBV3-1
j_gene: TRBJ1-5
CDR3nt: TGTGCCAGCAGCCAGAGGGGACGGAGGGAGAATCAGCCCCAGCATTTT
CDR3aa: CASSQRGRRENQPQHF

abundance: .
d_gene: .
v_gene: TRBV7-2
j_gene: TRBJ2-7
CDR3nt: TGTGCCAGCAGCTTAGATGTCCAAGTGGTCCGCATATACTTC
CDR3aa: CASSLDVQVVRIYF